This TCR beta chain was documented in a study of radiotherapy plus CTLA-4 blockade in lung cancer. Study results and caveats: Alongside interferon-beta, early blood T cell clone dynamics were reportedly the best predictor of response.

For this clone: Its antigen is not known.

Germline-derived CDR1 and CDR2 are SGHNT and YENEEA. The CDR3 has 12 residues. Trimming stripped 4 bases from V and 6 bases from J, with 6 bases between. Produced via immunoSEQ multiplex PCR; TCRdb's table is partial and in-frame only. The sample holds some 73,000 clones; roughly four fifths are singletons and the top ten take approximately 0.81%. The sequencing here drew on peripheral blood, taken from a patient treated with radiotherapy plus ipilimumab. The receptor was derived from a human donor with non-small cell lung cancer who had stable disease on radiotherapy plus ipilimumab. The chain couples TRBV11-3 to TRBJ1-4; TRBD1 is a possible D gene (6 bases). The CDR3 reads CASSSGDEKLFF. The CDR3 DNA reads as TGTGCCAGCAGCTCAGGGGATGAAAAACTGTTTTTT.